The 14 T cell receptor beta chains below come from one sample, sequenced in a study of CD8+ T cells in alopecia areata. Indicated treatment: oral pan-JAK inhibitor, 5-10 mg twice daily. Extraction of RNA preceded its reverse transcription into cDNA, which served as the sequencing template. This table comes from immunoSEQ multiplex PCR, and its TCRdb copy is limited to in-frame clones, with some not included. The top ten hold about 0.65% of the sample, which has fewer than 250,000 clones, around 60% seen once. The specimen comprised CD4+ T cells sorted from blood, sampled at week 4, from a patient treated with tofacitinib. The source of these receptors is a human donor with alopecia areata.

The chain links TRBV29-1 to TRBJ2-5, with D possibly matching TRBD2 (6 bases). V was clipped by 6 bases and J by 9 bases, with 11 bases between them. Germline assignment: CDR1 SQVTM and CDR2 ANQGSEA. The CDR3 is 10 residues long. CDR3 in amino acids: CSVLGEAQYF. DNA for the CDR3: TGCAGCGTCCTGGGGGAGGCCCAGTACTTC.

V usage is TRBV30 and J usage is TRBJ2-2; 8 bases line up with TRBD2. The CDR3 has 13 amino acids. The J segment lost 6 bases and the V segment lost 3 bases, leaving 3 bases of the junction unmatched. Per germline, CDR1 GTSNPN and CDR2 SVGIG (reference sequence). Here the CDR3 DNA reads TGTGCCTGGAGAAGCGGGAGTGCCGGGGAGCTGTTTTTT. This encodes CAWRSGSAGELFF.

This clone turned up a few times. The J gene is TRBJ2-1, the V gene TRBV7-9; no reliable D call. V lost 4 bases and J 10 bases, leaving 5 bases between the germline ends. CDR3 length: 10 amino acids. The germline V gene has CDR1 SEHNR and CDR2 FQNEAQ (reference sequence). The CDR3 DNA sequence: TGTGCCAGCAGCTCCCAGGAGCAGTTCTTC. Its translation is CASSSQEQFF.

As concerns this clone: This may stem from a read error, because a much larger clone lies one nucleotide away. The rearrangement joins TRBV7-2 to TRBJ2-3, with D unclear. CDR3 length: 11 amino acids. V was trimmed by 5 bases and J by 2 bases, leaving 2 bases between them. CDR1 and CDR2 (germline): SGHTA, FQGNSA. The CDR3, as DNA: TGTGCCAGCAGCAACACAGATACGCAGTATTTT. Residues: CASSNTDTQYF.

This sequence joins TRBV4-3 and TRBJ2-7; 7 bases map to TRBD2. This CDR3 spans 14 amino acids. V lost 4 bases and J lost 6; bases outside the gene matches: 9. Germline CDR1 reads LGHNA; CDR2 reads YSLEER. This CDR3 reads CASSPLLLAGEQYF. CDR3 nucleotides: TGCGCCAGCAGCCCCTTACTTTTAGCGGGCGAGCAGTACTTC.

There are a few counts of this clone. The chain joins TRBV29-1 to TRBJ2-7, with D possibly TRBD2 on 6 matching bases. The CDR3 length is 13 residues. Trimming took 5 bases from V and 0 from J, leaving 11 bases between them. Germline loops: CDR1 SQVTM, CDR2 ANQGSEA. CDR3 sequence (DNA): TGCAGCGTTCGTGCGGGGAGCTCCTACGAGCAGTACTTC. The encoded protein is CSVRAGSSYEQYF.

The chain uses TRBV29-1 and TRBJ1-1; a possible D gene is TRBD1 (6 bases). V was pared by 6 bases and J by 1 base, with 12 bases between. The CDR3 length is 13 residues. CDR1 is SQVTM and CDR2 is ANQGSEA in the germline V gene. The CDR3 coding sequence is TGCAGCGTCGGGACACCAGAGAACACTGAAGCTTTCTTT. Encoded protein: CSVGTPENTEAFF.

This chain joins TRBV5-4 and TRBJ2-7; tentative D call: TRBD1 (6 bases). The ends were cut back, 6 bases at V and 3 bases at J, with 19 bases in the middle. This CDR3 has 15 residues. The germline V gene has CDR1 SGHNT and CDR2 YYREEE (reference sequence). CDR3 in amino acids: CASTWGNTGIYEQYF. CDR3 nucleotides: TGTGCCAGCACGTGGGGGAATACAGGGATCTACGAGCAGTACTTC.

This clone occurred many times. The rearrangement joins TRBV2 to TRBJ2-3; no reliable D call. V shed 7 bases and J shed 2 bases, with 10 bases lying between them. Germline V gene sequence: CDR1 SNHLY, CDR2 FYNNEI. The CDR3 is 13 residues long. DNA for the CDR3: TGTGCCAGCAAACGGGCCGTCACAGATACGCAGTATTTT. Translating it yields CASKRAVTDTQYF.

The gene calls are TRBV29-1 and TRBJ1-4; D perhaps matches TRBD1 (6 bases). CDR3 length: 12 residues. V lost 6 bases and J 8 bases, leaving 13 bases between the germline ends. Germline CDR1 SQVTM, CDR2 ANQGSEA. The CDR3 here is CSVRDIGEKLFF. CDR3 DNA: TGCAGCGTAAGGGACATAGGGGAAAAACTGTTTTTT.

The V and J genes are TRBV6-1 and TRBJ1-1; no firm D call. The CDR3 is 10 residues long. Trimming took off 6 bases at V and 8 bases at J, with 7 bases between the two ends. Germline V gene data show CDR1 as MNHNS and CDR2 as SASEGT. CDR3 in amino acids: CASSREEAFF. CDR3 bases: TGTGCCAGCAGCCGGGAAGAAGCTTTCTTT.

The chain links TRBV2 to TRBJ1-1; D possibly corresponds to TRBD1 (6 bases). The CDR3 contains 14 residues. Trimming pared 6 bases from V and 4 bases from J, leaving 15 bases between. Germline loops: CDR1 SNHLY, CDR2 FYNNEI. For the CDR3, the DNA is TGTGCCAGCAGCGGACAGTCTGTGGGCACTGAAGCTTTCTTT. It specifies CASSGQSVGTEAFF.

The V gene is TRBV29-1, the J gene TRBJ2-3; D is unclear. V was cut by 4 bases and J by 3 bases, with 5 bases left in between. This CDR3 region has 11 residues. Germline loops: CDR1 SQVTM, CDR2 ANQGSEA. The CDR3 loop reads CSVGHTDTQYF. CDR3 coding DNA: TGCAGCGTTGGCCATACAGATACGCAGTATTTT.

Only a few counts were recorded for this clone. A junction end diverges from the germline sequence, so it may reflect a read error. The rearrangement links TRBV7-2 to TRBJ2-1; 9 bases align to TRBD2. There are 12 residues in the CDR3. Germline V gene sequence: CDR1 SGHTA, CDR2 FQGNSA. CDR3: CASSLATSGLVF. Written as DNA, the CDR3 is TGTGCCAGCAGCTTGGCGACTAGCGGCCTGGTCTTC.